This T cell receptor beta chain was identified in a study of radiotherapy plus CTLA-4 blockade in lung cancer. Trimming removed 6 bases at V and 7 bases at J, with 19 bases between. This CDR3 spans 15 amino acids. Per the germline V gene, CDR1 is MNHNS and CDR2 is SASEGT. TCRdb keeps only in-frame clones here, not all; method: immunoSEQ multiplex PCR. The sample gives around 130,000 clones, 80% to 90% of which show up once; approximately 7% is in the top ten. This clone was detected only a few times. Antigen specificity is unknown. Overall study results and limits: Researchers report tumor-derived TCR clones expanding in blood after radiotherapy plus ipilimumab. Reports state that early shifts in blood T cell clones, with interferon-beta, best predicted response.

The V call is TRBV6-1, the J call TRBJ1-5; TRBD1 might be the D (5 bases). The source material was peripheral blood, sampled from a patient treated with radiotherapy plus ipilimumab. This clonotype was sampled from a human donor with non-small cell lung cancer that progressed on radiotherapy plus ipilimumab. The CDR3 spells CASRDKWGVDQPQHF. CDR3 sequence (DNA): TGTGCCAGCAGGGACAAATGGGGGGTTGACCAGCCCCAGCATTTT.